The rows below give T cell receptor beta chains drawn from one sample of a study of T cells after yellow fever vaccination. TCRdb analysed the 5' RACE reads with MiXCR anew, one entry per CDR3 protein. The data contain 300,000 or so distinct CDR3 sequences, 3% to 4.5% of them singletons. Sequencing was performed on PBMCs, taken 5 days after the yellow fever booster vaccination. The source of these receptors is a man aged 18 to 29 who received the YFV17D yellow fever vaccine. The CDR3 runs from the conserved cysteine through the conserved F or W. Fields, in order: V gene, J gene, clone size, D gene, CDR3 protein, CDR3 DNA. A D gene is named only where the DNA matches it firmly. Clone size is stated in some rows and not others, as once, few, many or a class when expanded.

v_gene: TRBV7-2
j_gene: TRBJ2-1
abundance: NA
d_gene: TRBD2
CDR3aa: CASSYQGTSGIEQFF
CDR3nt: TGTGCCAGCAGCTACCAGGGGACTAGCGGGATTGAGCAGTTCTTC

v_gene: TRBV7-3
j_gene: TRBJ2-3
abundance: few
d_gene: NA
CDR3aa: CASSLGAGVDTDTQYF
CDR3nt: TGTGCCAGCAGCTTAGGGGCTGGGGTTGACACAGATACGCAGTATTTT

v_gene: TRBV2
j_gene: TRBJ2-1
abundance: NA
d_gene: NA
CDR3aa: CASSVSRDGEQFF
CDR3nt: TGTGCCAGCAGTGTTTCCCGGGATGGTGAGCAGTTCTTC

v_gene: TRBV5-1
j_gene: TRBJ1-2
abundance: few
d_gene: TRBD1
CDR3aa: CASNPTGFPNYGYTF
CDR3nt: TGCGCCAGCAACCCGACAGGGTTCCCGAACTATGGCTACACCTTC

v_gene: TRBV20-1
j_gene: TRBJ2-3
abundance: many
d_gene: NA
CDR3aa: CSARDNLGGPQRSTDTQYF
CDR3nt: TGCAGTGCTAGAGATAATCTCGGGGGCCCCCAAAGAAGCACAGATACGCAGTATTTT

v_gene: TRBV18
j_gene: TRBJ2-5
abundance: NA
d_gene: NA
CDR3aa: CASSPPNSQETKYF
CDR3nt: TGTGCCAGCTCACCCCCAAATTCCCAAGAGACCAAGTACTTC

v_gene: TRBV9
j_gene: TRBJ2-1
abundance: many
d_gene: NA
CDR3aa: CASSAYIYLGNEQFF
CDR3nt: TGTGCCAGCAGCGCGTATATATATTTGGGTAATGAGCAGTTCTTC

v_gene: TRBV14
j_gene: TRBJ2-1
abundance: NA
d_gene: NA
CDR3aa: CDSSQGTISYNEQFF
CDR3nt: TGTGACAGCAGCCAAGGGACAATCTCCTACAATGAGCAGTTCTTC

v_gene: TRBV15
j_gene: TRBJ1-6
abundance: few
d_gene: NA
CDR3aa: CATGGAGPNSPLHF
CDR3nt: TGTGCCACCGGAGGGGCAGGCCCAAATTCACCCCTCCACTTT

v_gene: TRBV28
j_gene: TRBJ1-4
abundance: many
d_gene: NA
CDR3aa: CATFRRAADPTNEKLFF
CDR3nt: TGTGCCACCTTCCGGCGTGCAGCAGACCCAACTAATGAAAAACTGTTTTTT

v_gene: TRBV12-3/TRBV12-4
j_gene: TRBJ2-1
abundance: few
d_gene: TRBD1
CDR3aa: CASRTGGTGGLEQFF
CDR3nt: TGTGCCAGCAGAACAGGGGGGACAGGGGGCCTTGAGCAGTTCTTC

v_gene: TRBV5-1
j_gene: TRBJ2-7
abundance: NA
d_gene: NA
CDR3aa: CASSLVIYEQYF
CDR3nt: TGCGCCAGCAGCTTGGTCATCTACGAGCAGTACTTC

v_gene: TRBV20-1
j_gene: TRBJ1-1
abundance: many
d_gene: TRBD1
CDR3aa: CSARVRDRLYTEAFF
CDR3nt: TGCAGTGCTAGAGTGAGGGACAGACTATACACTGAAGCTTTCTTT

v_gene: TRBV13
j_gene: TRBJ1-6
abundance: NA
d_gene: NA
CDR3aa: CASSRRLTGSPSPLHF
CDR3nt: TGTGCCAGCAGCCGCCGATTGACAGGCTCGCCTTCACCCCTCCACTTT

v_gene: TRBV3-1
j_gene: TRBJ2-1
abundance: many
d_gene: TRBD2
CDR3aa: CASSPRLAGKQFF
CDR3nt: TGTGCCAGCAGCCCCCGCCTAGCGGGGAAGCAGTTCTTC

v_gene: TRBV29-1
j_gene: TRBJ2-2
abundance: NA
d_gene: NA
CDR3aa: CSVEGLAHPGELFF
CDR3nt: TGCAGCGTTGAGGGGCTAGCCCACCCCGGGGAGCTGTTTTTT

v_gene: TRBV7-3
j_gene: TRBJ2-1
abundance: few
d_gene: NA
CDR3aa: CASSLFQDSEQFF
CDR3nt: TGTGCCAGCAGCTTATTCCAGGACAGTGAGCAGTTCTTC

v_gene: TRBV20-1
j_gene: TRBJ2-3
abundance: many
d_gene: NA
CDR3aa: CSARDTDTDTQYF
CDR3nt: TGCAGTGCTAGAGATACAGACACAGATACGCAGTATTTT

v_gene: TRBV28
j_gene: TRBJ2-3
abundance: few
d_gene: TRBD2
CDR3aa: CASSFGGKVPDTQYF
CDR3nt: TGTGCCAGCAGTTTCGGGGGGAAGGTACCAGATACGCAGTATTTT

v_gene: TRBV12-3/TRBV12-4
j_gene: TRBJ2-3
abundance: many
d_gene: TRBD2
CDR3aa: CASRRNPGGLTDTQYF
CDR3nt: TGTGCCAGCAGACGCAATCCGGGGGGGCTCACAGATACGCAGTATTTT

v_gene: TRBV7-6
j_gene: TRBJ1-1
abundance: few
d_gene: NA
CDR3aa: CASSPRPGPMNTEAFF
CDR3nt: TGTGCCAGCAGCCCGCGTCCGGGGCCTATGAACACTGAAGCTTTCTTT

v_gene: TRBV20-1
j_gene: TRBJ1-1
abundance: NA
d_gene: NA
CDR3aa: CSARGVGARTEAFF
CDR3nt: TGCAGTGCTAGAGGGGTGGGGGCGAGGACTGAAGCTTTCTTT

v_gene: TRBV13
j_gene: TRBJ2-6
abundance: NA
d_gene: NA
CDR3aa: CASTTIEAGSGANVLTF
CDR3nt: TGTGCCAGCACCACTATTGAGGCCGGCTCTGGGGCCAACGTCCTGACTTTC

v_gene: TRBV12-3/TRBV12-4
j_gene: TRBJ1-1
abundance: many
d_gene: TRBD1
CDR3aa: CASTSDRAENTEAFF
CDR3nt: TGTGCCAGCACCTCGGACAGGGCAGAGAACACTGAAGCTTTCTTT

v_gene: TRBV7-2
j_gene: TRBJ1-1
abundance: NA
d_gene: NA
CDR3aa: CASSFHPIEAFF
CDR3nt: TGTGCCAGCAGCTTTCATCCGATCGAAGCTTTCTTT

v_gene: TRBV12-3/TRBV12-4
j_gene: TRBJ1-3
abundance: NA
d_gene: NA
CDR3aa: CASSLVARNTIYF
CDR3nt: TGTGCCAGCAGTTTAGTTGCCCGAAACACCATATATTTT

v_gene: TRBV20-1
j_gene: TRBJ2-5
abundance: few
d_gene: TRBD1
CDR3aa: CSARQGAEGETQYF
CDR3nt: TGCAGTGCTAGACAGGGGGCGGAGGGAGAGACCCAGTACTTC

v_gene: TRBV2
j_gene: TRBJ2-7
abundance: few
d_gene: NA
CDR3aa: CASRNRPGGQYF
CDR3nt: TGTGCCAGCCGAAACCGACCCGGGGGGCAGTACTTC

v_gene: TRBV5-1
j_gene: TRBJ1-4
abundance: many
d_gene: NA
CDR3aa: CASSLVPGATGDEKLFF
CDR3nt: TGCGCCAGCAGCTTGGTCCCAGGGGCCACGGGGGATGAAAAACTGTTTTTT

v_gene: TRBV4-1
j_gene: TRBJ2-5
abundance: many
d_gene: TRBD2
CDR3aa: CASSQAGTKDRYF
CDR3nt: TGCGCCAGCAGCCAAGCAGGGACTAAAGATCGGTACTTC

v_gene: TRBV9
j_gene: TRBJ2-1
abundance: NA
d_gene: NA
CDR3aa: CASSVQGNEQFF
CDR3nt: TGTGCCAGCAGCGTGCAGGGAAATGAGCAGTTCTTC

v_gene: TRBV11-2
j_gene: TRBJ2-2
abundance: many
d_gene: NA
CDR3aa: CASSFWHMNTGELFF
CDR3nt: TGTGCCAGCAGCTTTTGGCACATGAACACCGGGGAGCTGTTTTTT

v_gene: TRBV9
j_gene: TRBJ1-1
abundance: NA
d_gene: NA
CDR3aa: CASSVAQENTEAFF
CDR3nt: TGTGCCAGCAGCGTCGCACAGGAGAACACTGAAGCTTTCTTT

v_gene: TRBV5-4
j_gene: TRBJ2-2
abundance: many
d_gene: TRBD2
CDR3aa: CASSFGPSGGAIGELFF
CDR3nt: TGTGCCAGCAGCTTTGGACCGAGCGGGGGGGCCATTGGGGAGCTGTTTTTT

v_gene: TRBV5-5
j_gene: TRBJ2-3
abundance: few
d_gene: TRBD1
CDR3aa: CASSWTGPDTQYF
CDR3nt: TGTGCCAGCAGTTGGACAGGGCCAGATACGCAGTATTTT

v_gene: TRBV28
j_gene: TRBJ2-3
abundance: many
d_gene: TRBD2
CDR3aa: CASSFLPGGAGTDTQYF
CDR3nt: TGTGCCAGCAGTTTTCTCCCCGGGGGGGCCGGCACAGATACGCAGTATTTT

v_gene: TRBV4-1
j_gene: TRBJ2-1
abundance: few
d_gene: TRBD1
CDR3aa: CASSLGIGGTYNEQFF
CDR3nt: TGCGCCAGCAGTCTCGGAATAGGGGGCACCTACAATGAGCAGTTCTTC

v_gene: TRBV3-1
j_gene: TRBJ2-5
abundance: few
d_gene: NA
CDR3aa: CASSQGGRETQYF
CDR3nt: TGTGCCAGCAGCCAAGGAGGGAGAGAGACCCAGTACTTC

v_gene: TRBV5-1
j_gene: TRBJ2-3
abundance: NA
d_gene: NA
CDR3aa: CATSPSSRSPHTQYF
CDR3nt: TGCGCCACTTCCCCCAGCAGCAGGTCGCCTCATACGCAGTATTTT

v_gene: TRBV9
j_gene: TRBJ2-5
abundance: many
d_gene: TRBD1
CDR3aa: CASSVEQGMRETQYF
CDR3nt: TGTGCCAGCAGCGTAGAACAGGGGATGCGGGAGACCCAGTACTTC

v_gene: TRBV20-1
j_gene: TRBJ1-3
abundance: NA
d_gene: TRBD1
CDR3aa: CSARAGGTSGNTIYF
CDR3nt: TGCAGTGCTAGGGCAGGGGGGACGTCTGGAAACACCATATATTTT

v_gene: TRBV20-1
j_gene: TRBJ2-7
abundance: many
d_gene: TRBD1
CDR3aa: CSARDSGVDRGIPSYEQYF
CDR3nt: TGCAGTGCTAGAGATTCTGGCGTTGACAGGGGGATCCCCTCCTACGAGCAGTACTTC

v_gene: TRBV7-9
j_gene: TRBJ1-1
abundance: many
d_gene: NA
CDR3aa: CASSLGQANTEAFF
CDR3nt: TGTGCCAGCAGCTTAGGGCAGGCGAACACTGAAGCTTTCTTT

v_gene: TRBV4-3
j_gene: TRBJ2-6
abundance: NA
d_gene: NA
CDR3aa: CASSQNPSGANVLTF
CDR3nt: TGCGCCAGCAGCCAAAATCCGTCTGGGGCCAACGTCCTGACTTTC

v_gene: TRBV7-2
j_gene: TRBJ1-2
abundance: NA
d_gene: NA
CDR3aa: CASSLPGTGLRGYTF
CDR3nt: TGTGCCAGCAGCCTACCCGGTACAGGGTTACGTGGCTACACCTTC

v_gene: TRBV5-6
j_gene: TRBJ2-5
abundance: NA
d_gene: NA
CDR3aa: CASSSGTWETQYF
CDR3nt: TGTGCCAGCAGCTCGGGGACATGGGAGACCCAGTACTTC